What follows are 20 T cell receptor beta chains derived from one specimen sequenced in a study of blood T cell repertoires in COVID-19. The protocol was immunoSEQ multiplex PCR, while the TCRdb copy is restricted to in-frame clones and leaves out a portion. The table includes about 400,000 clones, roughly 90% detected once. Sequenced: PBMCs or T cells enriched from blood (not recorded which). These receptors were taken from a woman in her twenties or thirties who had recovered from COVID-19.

This chain's CDR3 is CASSQSPRDKSSYNEQFF. The CDR3 nucleotides are TGCGCCAGCAGTCAATCCCCAAGGGACAAGAGCTCCTACAATGAGCAGTTCTTC. The gene calls are TRBV23-1 and TRBJ2-1; maybe TRBD1 (6 bases). TRBV23-1 is an ORF for which the function is uncertain. Trimming cost V 0 bases and J 0 bases, with 15 bases left between them. The CDR3 totals 18 residues.

CDR3 bases: TGTGCCAGCAGTTTGTTGGGGCCCGACACAGATACGCAGTATTTT. This sequence encodes CASSLLGPDTDTQYF. The chain recombines TRBV27 with TRBJ2-3; maybe TRBD1 (5 bases). The V and J ends lost 3 bases and 2 bases respectively, with 12 bases between them. The V gene's germline CDR1 is MNHEY and CDR2 SMNVEV (reference sequence). CDR3 length equals 15 residues.

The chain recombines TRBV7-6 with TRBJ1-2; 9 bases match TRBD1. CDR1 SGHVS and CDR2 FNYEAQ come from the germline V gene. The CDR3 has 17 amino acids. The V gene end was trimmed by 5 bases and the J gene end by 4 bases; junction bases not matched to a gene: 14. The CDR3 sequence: CASSPGTGGLSFYGYTF. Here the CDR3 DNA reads TGTGCCAGCAGCCCTGGAACAGGGGGCCTCTCGTTCTATGGCTACACCTTC.

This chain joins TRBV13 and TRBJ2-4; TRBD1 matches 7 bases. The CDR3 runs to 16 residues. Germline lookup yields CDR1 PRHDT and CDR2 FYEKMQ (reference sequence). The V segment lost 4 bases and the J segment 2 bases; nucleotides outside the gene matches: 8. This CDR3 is CASSSLTGRTKNIQYF. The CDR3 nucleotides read TGTGCCAGCAGCTCCCTGACAGGGAGAACCAAAAACATTCAGTACTTC. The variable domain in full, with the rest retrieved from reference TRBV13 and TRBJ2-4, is AAGVIQSPRHLIKEKRETATLKCYPIPRHDTVYWYQQGPGQDPQFLISFYEKMQSDKGSIPDRFSAQQFSDYHSELNMSSLELGDSALYFCASSSLTGRTKNIQYFGAGTRLSVL.

The CDR3 bases are TGTGCCAGCAGCCCTGACAGGGGGCGGATAAGTGAAAAACTGTTTTTT. As protein: CASSPDRGRISEKLFF. This chain connects TRBV7-9 to TRBJ1-4, with 10 bases fitting TRBD1. There are 16 residues in the CDR3. Germline V lookup: CDR1 SEHNR, CDR2 FQNEAQ (reference sequence). V dropped 5 bases and J dropped 7; count of bases not matched to a gene: 10.

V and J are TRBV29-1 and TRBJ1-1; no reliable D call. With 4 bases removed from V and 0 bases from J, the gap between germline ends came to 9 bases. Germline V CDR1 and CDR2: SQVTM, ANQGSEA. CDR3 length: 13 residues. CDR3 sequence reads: CSVARRMNTEAFF. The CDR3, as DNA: TGCAGCGTTGCTCGGCGGATGAACACTGAAGCTTTCTTT.

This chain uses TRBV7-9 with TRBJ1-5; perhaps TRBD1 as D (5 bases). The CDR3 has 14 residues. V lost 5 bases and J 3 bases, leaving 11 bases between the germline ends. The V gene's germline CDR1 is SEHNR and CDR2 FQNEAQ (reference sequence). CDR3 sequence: CASSDPGSNQPQHF. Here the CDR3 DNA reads TGTGCCAGCAGCGATCCAGGGTCCAATCAGCCCCAGCATTTT.

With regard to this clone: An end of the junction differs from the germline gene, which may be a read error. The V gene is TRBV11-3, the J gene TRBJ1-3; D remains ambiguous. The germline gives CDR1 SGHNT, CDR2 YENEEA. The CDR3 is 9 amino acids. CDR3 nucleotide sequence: TGTGCCAGCAGCAGGGAGGGCCATTTT. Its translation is CASSREGHF.

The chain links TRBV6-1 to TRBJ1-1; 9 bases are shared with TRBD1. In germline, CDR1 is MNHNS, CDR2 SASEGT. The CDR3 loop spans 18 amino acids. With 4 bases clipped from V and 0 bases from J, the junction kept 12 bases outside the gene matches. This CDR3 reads CASSGMWDRVILNTEAFF. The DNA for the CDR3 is TGTGCCAGCAGTGGAATGTGGGACAGGGTCATTTTGAACACTGAAGCTTTCTTT.

Here the CDR3 reads CASSLGAGGSRTYEQYF. CDR3 DNA: TGTGCCAGCAGCTTAGGAGCAGGGGGATCCCGAACCTACGAGCAGTACTTC. The chain employs TRBV7-6 and TRBJ2-7; TRBD1 agrees at 7 bases. The CDR3 has 17 amino acids. Trimming removed 1 base from V and 2 bases from J; junction bases left unmatched: 11. CDR1 and CDR2 from the germline V gene are SGHVS and FNYEAQ.

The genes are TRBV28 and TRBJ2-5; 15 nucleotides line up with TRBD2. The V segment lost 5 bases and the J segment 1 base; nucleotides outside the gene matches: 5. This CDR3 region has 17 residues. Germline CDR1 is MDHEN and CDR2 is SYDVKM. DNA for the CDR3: TGTGCCAGCAGTCCAGGGACTAGCGGGAGGTTCCAAGAGACCCAGTACTTC. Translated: CASSPGTSGRFQETQYF.

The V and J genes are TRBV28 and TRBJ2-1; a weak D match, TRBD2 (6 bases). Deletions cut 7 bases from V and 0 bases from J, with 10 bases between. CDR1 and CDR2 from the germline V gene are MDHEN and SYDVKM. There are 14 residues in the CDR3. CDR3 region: CASIAGNSYNEQFF. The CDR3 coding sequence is TGTGCCAGCATCGCGGGAAACTCCTACAATGAGCAGTTCTTC.

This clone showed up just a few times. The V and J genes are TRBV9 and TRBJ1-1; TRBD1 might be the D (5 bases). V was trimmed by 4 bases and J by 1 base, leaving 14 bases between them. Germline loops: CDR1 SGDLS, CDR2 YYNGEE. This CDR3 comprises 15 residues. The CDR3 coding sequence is TGTGCCAGCAGCACTCAGAGGGGAGGGAACACTGAAGCTTTCTTT. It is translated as CASSTQRGGNTEAFF.

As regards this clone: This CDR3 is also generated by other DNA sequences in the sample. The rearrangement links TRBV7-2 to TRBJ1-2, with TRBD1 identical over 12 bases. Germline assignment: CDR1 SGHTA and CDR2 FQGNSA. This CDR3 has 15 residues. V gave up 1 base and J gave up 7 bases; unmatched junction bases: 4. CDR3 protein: CASSLGGQGAGGYTF. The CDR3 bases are TGTGCCAGCAGCTTAGGGGGACAGGGGGCTGGTGGCTACACCTTC.

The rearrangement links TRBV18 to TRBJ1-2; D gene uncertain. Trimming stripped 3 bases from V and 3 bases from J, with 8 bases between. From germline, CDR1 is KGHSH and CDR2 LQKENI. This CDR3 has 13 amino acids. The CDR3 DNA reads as TGTGCCAGCTCACCCAGACAAGACTATGGCTACACCTTC. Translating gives CASSPRQDYGYTF.

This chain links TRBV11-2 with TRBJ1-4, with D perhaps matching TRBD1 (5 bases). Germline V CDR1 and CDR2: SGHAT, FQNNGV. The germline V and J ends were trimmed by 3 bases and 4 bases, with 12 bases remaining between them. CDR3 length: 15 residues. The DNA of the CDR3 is TGTGCCAGCAGCTTCCCTGGGGGGAATAATGAAAAACTGTTTTTT. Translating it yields CASSFPGGNNEKLFF.

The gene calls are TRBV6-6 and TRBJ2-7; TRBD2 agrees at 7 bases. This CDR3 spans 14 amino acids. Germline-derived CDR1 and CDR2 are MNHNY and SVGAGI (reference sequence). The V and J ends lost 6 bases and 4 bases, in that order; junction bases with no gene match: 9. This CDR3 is CASSSTSQTYEQYF. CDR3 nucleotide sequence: TGTGCCAGCAGCTCGACTAGCCAAACATACGAGCAGTACTTC.

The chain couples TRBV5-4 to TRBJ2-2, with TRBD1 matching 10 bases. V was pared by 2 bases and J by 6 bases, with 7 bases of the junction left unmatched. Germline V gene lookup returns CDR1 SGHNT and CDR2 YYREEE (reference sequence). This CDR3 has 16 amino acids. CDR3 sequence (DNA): TGTGCCAGCAGCTTCGGACAGGGGGGAGTTTCCGGGGAGCTGTTTTTT. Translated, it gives CASSFGQGGVSGELFF.

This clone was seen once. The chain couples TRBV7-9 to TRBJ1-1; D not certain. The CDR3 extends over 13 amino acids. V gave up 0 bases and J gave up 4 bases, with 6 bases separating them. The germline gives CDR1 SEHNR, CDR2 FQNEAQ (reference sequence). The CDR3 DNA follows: TGTGCCAGCAGCTTAGCCGTCGGCACTGAAGCTTTCTTT. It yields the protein CASSLAVGTEAFF.

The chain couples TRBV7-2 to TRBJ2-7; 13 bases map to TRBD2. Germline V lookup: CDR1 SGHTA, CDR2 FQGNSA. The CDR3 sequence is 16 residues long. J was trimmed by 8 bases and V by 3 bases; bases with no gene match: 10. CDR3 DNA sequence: TGTGCCAGCAGCTTTAATACCGGACTAGCGGGAGATCAGCAGTACTTC. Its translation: CASSFNTGLAGDQQYF. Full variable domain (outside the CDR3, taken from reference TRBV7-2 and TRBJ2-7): GAGVSQSPSNKVTEKGKDVELRCDPISGHTALYWYRQSLGQGLEFLIYFQGNSAPDKSGLPSDRFSAERTGGSVSTLTIQRTQQEDSAVYLCASSFNTGLAGDQQYFGPGTRLTVT.